The 24 T cell receptor beta chains below all came from one sample that was sequenced in a study of cytomegalovirus exposure and HLA in healthy donors. Vbeta (60) and Jbeta (13) primers were used in the PCR. The data were produced by immunoSEQ multiplex PCR, yet TCRdb's version contains in-frame clones alone and is incomplete. The top ten hold around 7.6% of the sample, which has 60,000 to 90,000 clones, around 70% seen once. Material for sequencing was PBMCs. Receptors originate from a middle-aged man in good health and CMV-seropositive.

V usage is TRBV7-2 and J usage is TRBJ1-2; D is unclear. Trimming took off 1 base at V and 4 bases at J, with 10 bases between the two ends. The length of the CDR3 is 14 residues. The germline CDR1 and CDR2 sequences are SGHTA and FQGNSA. CDR3: CASSLGVLLYGYTF. DNA for the CDR3: TGTGCCAGCAGCTTAGGAGTGTTGCTCTATGGCTACACCTTC.

The chain is built from TRBV5-4 and TRBJ2-1; 16 bases are a match to TRBD2. This CDR3 is built from 19 residues. Germline assignment: CDR1 SGHNT and CDR2 YYREEE (reference sequence). Germline trimming cut 3 bases from V and 5 bases from J; bases unmatched to any gene: 11. The CDR3 coding sequence is TGTGCCAGCAGCTGGGTCCCGGGACTAGCGGGAGGGCCCGACAATGAGCAGTTCTTC. Amino acid sequence: CASSWVPGLAGGPDNEQFF.

The CDR3 bases are TGTGCCAGCAGTCCAGGGACACTAAATCAGCCCCAGCATTTT. Encoded protein: CASSPGTLNQPQHF. This chain connects TRBV6-1 to TRBJ1-5, with a possible D match to TRBD1 (6 bases). The CDR3 is 14 amino acids. The germline gives CDR1 MNHNS, CDR2 SASEGT. Trimming took off 5 bases at V and 4 bases at J, with 12 bases between the two ends.

The chain employs TRBV23-1 and TRBJ2-7, with a possible D match to TRBD2 (7 bases). TRBV23-1 is noted as an ORF with a role that remains uncertain. CDR3 size: 17 residues. V lost 7 bases, J lost 2 bases, and 24 bases lay in between. CDR3: CASTMSWGGTPTYEQYF. As DNA, the CDR3 is TGCGCCAGCACAATGAGTTGGGGGGGGACACCAACCTACGAGCAGTACTTC.

J is TRBJ2-3 and V is TRBV29-1; TRBD2 matches 14 bases. Germline CDR1 SQVTM, CDR2 ANQGSEA. This CDR3 contains 14 residues. Trimming took 6 bases from V and 3 from J; bases not matched to a gene: 2. CDR3: CSVGTSGRTDTQYF. CDR3 bases: TGCAGCGTCGGGACTAGCGGGAGAACAGATACGCAGTATTTT.

The chain uses TRBV28 and TRBJ1-1; D unclear. The CDR3 has 15 residues. The germline V gene has CDR1 MDHEN and CDR2 SYDVKM. V was trimmed by 6 bases and J by 4 bases, leaving 18 bases between them. DNA of the CDR3: TGTGCCAGCAGCCCTCCCGGGGAGGTACGCACTGAAGCTTTCTTT. Its translation: CASSPPGEVRTEAFF. The full variable domain, with the rest looked up from reference TRBV28 and TRBJ1-1, is DVKVTQSSRYLVKRTGEKVFLECVQDMDHENMFWYRQDPGLGLRLIYFSYDVKMKEKGDIPEGYSVSREKKERFSLILESASTNQTSMYLCASSPPGEVRTEAFFGQGTRLTVV.

The chain couples TRBV12-5 to TRBJ2-1, with 11 bases that match TRBD2. CDR3 length: 16 residues. Germline V gives CDR1 LGHNT, CDR2 FRNRAP. V shed 8 bases and J 5 bases; nucleotides not matched to a gene: 11. The CDR3 DNA follows: TGTGCTAGTTCACTAGCGGGGGAAACCATGGACAATGAGCAGTTCTTC. This codes for CASSLAGETMDNEQFF.

The chain employs TRBV7-3 and TRBJ1-1, with TRBD1 matching over 8 bases. CDR3 length: 14 residues. V lost 1 base, J lost 8 bases, and 6 bases stayed unmatched. Germline V CDR1 and CDR2: SGHTA, FQGTGA. For the CDR3, the DNA is TGTGCCAGCAGCTTAAGTCAGGGGGCGGCGGAAGCTTTCTTT. Protein product: CASSLSQGAAEAFF. Variable domain in full (rest from reference TRBV7-3 and TRBJ1-1): GAGVSQTPSNKVTEKGKYVELRCDPISGHTALYWYRQSLGQGPEFLIYFQGTGAADDSGLPNDRFFAVRPEGSVSTLKIQRTERGDSAVYLCASSLSQGAAEAFFGQGTRLTVV.

The chain is built from TRBV6-5 and TRBJ2-7; 8 positions match TRBD2. The CDR3 contains 16 residues. Germline V gene sequence: CDR1 MNHEY, CDR2 SVGAGI. The trim removed 2 bases at V and 2 bases at J, leaving 8 bases unmatched. CDR3 DNA: TGTGCCAGCAGTTACCTAGCGGGTACTAAGACCTACGAGCAGTACTTC. It translates to CASSYLAGTKTYEQYF.

The rearrangement uses TRBV30 and TRBJ1-6, with D possibly matching TRBD1 (5 bases). V lost 0 bases to trimming and J lost 5 bases, with 11 bases between them. There are 15 residues in the CDR3. Per germline, CDR1 GTSNPN and CDR2 SVGIG (reference sequence). The CDR3 coding sequence is TGTGCCTGGAGTGTAGGGCAGGGCAATAATTCACCCCTCCACTTT. This sequence encodes CAWSVGQGNNSPLHF.

This clone appeared once. The genes are TRBV7-8 and TRBJ1-5, with a possible D match to TRBD1 (6 bases). The CDR3 sequence is 16 residues long. Germline V gene lookup returns CDR1 SGHVS and CDR2 FQNEAQ. V was cut by 5 bases and J by 0 bases, with 14 bases left in between. The chain's CDR3 is CASSPHRVYSNQPQHF. The CDR3 DNA sequence: TGTGCCAGCAGCCCCCACAGGGTTTATAGCAATCAGCCCCAGCATTTT.

The chain uses TRBV13 and TRBJ2-7; TRBD2 is a possible D gene (6 bases). In germline, CDR1 is PRHDT, CDR2 FYEKMQ (reference sequence). The CDR3 has 13 amino acids. Trimming removed 4 bases at V and 7 bases at J, with 14 bases between. The DNA for the CDR3 is TGTGCCAGCAGCTCAGGGAGGACTGGTGAGCAGTACTTC. It encodes CASSSGRTGEQYF.

CDR3 bases: TGTGCCAGCAGCTTTCGGGGGGCCACCCGGAACACTGAAGCTTTCTTT. It is translated as CASSFRGATRNTEAFF. The rearrangement links TRBV5-6 to TRBJ1-1; TRBD1 is a possible D gene (6 bases). The CDR3 extends over 16 amino acids. Germline CDR1 and CDR2: SGHDT and YYEEEE. The V and J ends lost 2 bases and 1 base respectively, with 15 bases between them.

The J gene is TRBJ2-2, the V gene TRBV2, with 8 positions matching TRBD2. The V segment lost 9 bases and the J segment 0 bases; nucleotides outside the gene matches: 3. Germline CDR1 reads SNHLY; CDR2 reads FYNNEI. The CDR3 consists of 14 residues. CDR3 protein: CARRGGPNTGELFF. CDR3 DNA: TGTGCCAGACGGGGGGGGCCGAACACCGGGGAGCTGTTTTTT.

This chain joins TRBV5-4 and TRBJ2-5; 7 bases match TRBD1. Trimming removed 6 bases from V and 4 bases from J; junction bases left unmatched: 6. From germline, CDR1 is SGHNT and CDR2 YYREEE (reference sequence). This CDR3 is built from 13 residues. The CDR3 region has the DNA TGTGCCAGCAACCTACAGGGGCTAGAGACCCAGTACTTC. Translation: CASNLQGLETQYF.

The genes are TRBV5-1 and TRBJ2-7, with D possibly TRBD1 on 5 matching bases. Per germline, CDR1 SGHRS and CDR2 YFSETQ. The V and J ends lost 7 bases and 2 bases respectively, with 19 bases between them. The CDR3 length is 15 residues. For the CDR3, the DNA is TGCGCCAGCGGTGGTGGGGCCGACCTGGCCTACGAGCAGTACTTC. Translation gives CASGGGADLAYEQYF.

V is TRBV5-4 and J is TRBJ1-2; D not resolved. The CDR3 runs 14 residues. In germline, CDR1 is SGHNT, CDR2 YYREEE (reference sequence). V lost 4 bases, J lost 4 bases, and 14 bases lay in between. The CDR3 loop reads CASSPGRDRYGYTF. CDR3 DNA sequence: TGTGCCAGCAGCCCCGGGCGGGATCGCTATGGCTACACCTTC.

This clone came up a few times. V is TRBV7-6 and J is TRBJ2-5; TRBD2 aligns across 7 bases. Germline CDR1 is SGHVS and CDR2 is FNYEAQ. The J segment lost 7 bases and the V segment lost 1 base, leaving 0 bases of the junction unmatched. The CDR3 has 12 residues. The CDR3 bases are TGTGCCAGCAGCTTAGGCGGGGGGACCCAGTACTTC. It is translated as CASSLGGGTQYF.

The chain recombines TRBV6-1 with TRBJ1-4; 7 bases align to TRBD1. The germline CDR1 and CDR2 sequences are MNHNS and SASEGT. V dropped 3 bases and J dropped 8; count of bases not matched to a gene: 3. The CDR3 contains 13 residues. CDR3 sequence (DNA): TGTGCCAGCAGTGAGACAGGGAAGGAAAAACTGTTTTTT. Amino acid sequence: CASSETGKEKLFF.

This sequence joins TRBV19 and TRBJ1-5; unclear D gene. Germline V gene sequence: CDR1 LNHDA, CDR2 SQIVND (reference sequence). This CDR3 is 14 amino acids long. The V end was cut by 5 bases, the J end by 0 bases, with 8 bases between. The CDR3 spells CASSRGVSNQPQHF. CDR3 bases: TGTGCCAGTAGTCGTGGAGTTAGCAATCAGCCCCAGCATTTT.

The gene calls are TRBV6-1 and TRBJ1-5; TRBD1 might be the D (5 bases). The germline V gene encodes CDR1 MNHNS and CDR2 SASEGT. Trimming took off 11 bases at V and 4 bases at J, with 18 bases between the two ends. This CDR3 spans 14 amino acids. CDR3 residues: CAATRGGENQPQHF. The CDR3 nucleotides read TGTGCCGCTACCCGGGGGGGAGAGAATCAGCCCCAGCATTTT.

This clone has only a few counts. The V call is TRBV5-1, the J call TRBJ2-1; 7 nucleotides align to TRBD2. Losses at the gene ends were 5 bases for V and 1 base for J; bases not matched to a gene: 6. The V gene's germline CDR1 is SGHRS and CDR2 YFSETQ. This CDR3 is built from 15 residues. CDR3 region: CASSGGGTSYNEQFF. For the CDR3, the DNA is TGCGCCAGCAGTGGGGGAGGGACGTCCTACAATGAGCAGTTCTTC.

The rearrangement uses TRBV6-5 and TRBJ1-4; D might be TRBD1 (6 bases). This CDR3 comprises 15 residues. Trimming left V 6 bases short and J 8 bases short, with 19 bases between. Germline lookup yields CDR1 MNHEY and CDR2 SVGAGI. CDR3 coding DNA: TGTGCCAGCAGCCAGCAGGGGTTGGTTGGCGAAAAACTGTTTTTT. It codes for CASSQQGLVGEKLFF.

The rearrangement joins TRBV5-4 to TRBJ2-5; 7 nucleotides align to TRBD1. CDR1 and CDR2 from the germline V gene are SGHNT and YYREEE (reference sequence). This CDR3 spans 13 amino acids. J gave up 5 bases and V 4 bases, and 5 bases lay outside the gene matches. The CDR3 protein is CASSDTGDETQYF. CDR3 nucleotide sequence: TGTGCCAGCAGCGATACAGGGGACGAGACCCAGTACTTC.